The clone carrying this TCR beta chain was recorded a few times. Antigen unknown. This specimen comes from a study of cytomegalovirus exposure and HLA in healthy donors. Broader study findings: Researchers catalogued under 200 TCR beta chains as cytomegalovirus-associated. A few chains tied to CMV proved CMV antigen-specific in vitro. Most TCR sequences showed up rarely, but some public TCRs showed up in many donors.

Some clones are missing from TCRdb's copy, which holds only in-frame ones; the method was immunoSEQ multiplex PCR. The sample holds 150,000 to 200,000 clones; approximately 80% are singletons and the top ten take around 2.4%. The CDR3 sequence is 18 residues long. The V and J ends lost 0 bases and 0 bases, in that order; junction bases with no gene match: 6. Per germline, CDR1 SGDLS and CDR2 YYNGEE. The donors were members of the validation cohort, which comprised approximately 120 subjects and was separate from the first cohort of 600 to 850 subjects. This sequence joins TRBV9 and TRBJ2-1, with TRBD2 matching 10 bases. Sequenced sample: PBMCs. This clonotype originated in a man aged 25-40 years in good health and CMV-seropositive. The CDR3 spells CASSVASGGDSSYNEQFF. The CDR3 DNA reads TGTGCCAGCAGCGTAGCTAGCGGGGGCGACAGCTCCTACAATGAGCAGTTCTTC.